The 3 T cell receptor beta chains listed next were all sequenced from one sample in a study of blood T cell repertoires in COVID-19. TCRdb's table, derived via immunoSEQ multiplex PCR, lists solely in-frame clones and lacks some. Counted here are 100,000 to 150,000 clones, approximately 79% occurring once; the ten biggest clones make up about 2.3%. The sequenced material came from PBMCs or T cells enriched from blood (not recorded which). These receptors came from a man between 35 and 55 years old with acute COVID-19.

The CDR3 bases are TGTGCCAGCAGTGAAGCGGACAGGGCCTACGAGCAGTACTTC. Its protein is CASSEADRAYEQYF. The chain links TRBV2 to TRBJ2-7; 8 bases are a match to TRBD1. From germline, CDR1 is SNHLY and CDR2 FYNNEI. The length of the CDR3 is 14 residues. The junction had 0 bases not matched to a gene; V was cut back by 0 bases and J by 2 bases. Using reference TRBV2 and TRBJ2-7 for the parts outside the CDR3, the full variable domain is EPEVTQTPSHQVTQMGQEVILRCVPISNHLYFYWYRQILGQKVEFLVSFYNNEISEKSEIFDDQFSVERPDGSNFTLKIRSTKLEDSAMYFCASSEADRAYEQYFGPGTRLTVT.

This sequence joins TRBV5-1 and TRBJ2-7; D is perhaps TRBD2 (5 bases). The CDR3 loop spans 15 amino acids. CDR1 is SGHRS, CDR2 YFSETQ, per germline. The V end was cut by 1 base, the J end by 3 bases, with 14 bases between. In nucleotides, the CDR3 is TGCGCCAGCAGCTTGCGAGGGCTTAGTGACTACGAGCAGTACTTC. It specifies CASSLRGLSDYEQYF.

V and J are TRBV27 and TRBJ1-6; tentative D call: TRBD1 (6 bases). CDR3 length: 16 amino acids. The V end was cut by 2 bases, the J end by 7 bases, with 15 bases between. Per germline, CDR1 MNHEY and CDR2 SMNVEV (reference sequence). The chain's CDR3 is CASSLITRGWNSPLHF. For the CDR3, the DNA is TGTGCCAGCAGTTTAATTACCAGGGGCTGGAATTCACCCCTCCACTTT.